A single sample is the source of the 30 T cell receptor beta chains below, sequenced in a study of T cell repertoires in cytomegalovirus infection. TCRdb called the reads again in MiXCR, with one record for every CDR3 protein. The sample contains 830,000 or so distinct CDR3 sequences, less than 35% of which appear only once. These TCRs' antigens remain unknown. Sequenced here: cultured CD8+ T cells from PBMCs, sampled from culture after CMV antigen stimulation. The receptors stem from a human donor in good health (CMV status not recorded). Some clones in this sample may be carry-over from other donors' samples.

The V and J genes are TRBV27 and TRBJ2-7, with 10 bases identical to TRBD1. The CDR3 extends over 14 amino acids. From germline, CDR1 is MNHEY and CDR2 SMNVEV (reference sequence). After removal of 5 bases from V and 7 bases from J, the junction contained 8 bases not matched to a gene. The CDR3 DNA follows: TGTGCCAGCAGTCCCGGGACAGGGGCGTGGGAGCAGTACGTC. It is translated as CASSPGTGAWEQYV.

The V gene is TRBV10-3, the J gene TRBJ2-7, with TRBD2 identical over 9 bases. After removal of 4 bases from V and 5 bases from J, the junction contained 3 bases not matched to a gene. Germline V gene sequence: CDR1 ENHRY, CDR2 SYGVKD. The CDR3 contains 13 residues. CDR3 amino acids: CAISVRGGDEQYF. The CDR3 DNA reads TGTGCCATCAGTGTGCGGGGGGGCGACGAGCAGTACTTC.

The genes are TRBV6-5 and TRBJ2-2; a possible D gene is TRBD2 (7 bases). V lost 8 bases to trimming and J lost 4 bases, with 23 bases between them. Per germline, CDR1 MNHEY and CDR2 SVGAGI. The CDR3 is 17 residues long. The CDR3 nucleotides are TGTGCCAGCTCACTTCCTAGGGGGGGCCCGGGCACCGGGGAGCTGTTTTTT. Translation: CASSLPRGGPGTGELFF.

This clonotype occurred a few times. The rearrangement joins TRBV5-5 to TRBJ2-5; no reliable D call. Trimming took off 2 bases at V and 5 bases at J, with 19 bases between the two ends. Germline assignment: CDR1 SGHKS and CDR2 YYEKEE (reference sequence). There are 16 residues in the CDR3. CDR3 nucleotide sequence: TGTGCCAGCAGCTTTGCCGAAGGTGAATCTCGGGAGACCCAGTACTTC. Encoded protein: CASSFAEGESRETQYF. The variable domain in full, completed from reference TRBV5-5 and TRBJ2-5, reads DAGVTQSPTHLIKTRGQQVTLRCSPISGHKSVSWYQQVLGQGPQFIFQYYEKEERGRGNFPDRFSARQFPNYSSELNVNALLLGDSALYLCASSFAEGESRETQYFGPGTRLLVL.

The chain carries TRBV27 and TRBJ2-3; D is possibly TRBD1 or TRBD2 (5 bases each). CDR1 is MNHEY and CDR2 is SMNVEV in the germline V gene (reference sequence). Trimming pared 8 bases from V and 1 base from J, leaving 10 bases between. This CDR3 is built from 13 residues. CDR3 protein: CASGTGGTDTQYF. DNA of the CDR3: TGTGCCAGCGGGACCGGAGGCACAGATACGCAGTATTTT.

The V and J genes are TRBV10-3 and TRBJ2-7, with TRBD1 as a possible D gene (5 bases). This CDR3 contains 13 residues. V was trimmed by 3 bases and J by 6 bases, leaving 12 bases between them. The germline V gene encodes CDR1 ENHRY and CDR2 SYGVKD. The CDR3 reads CAISEDSWIEQYV. The CDR3 nucleotides are TGTGCCATCAGTGAAGACAGTTGGATCGAGCAGTACGTC.

The chain carries TRBV19 and TRBJ1-1; no clear D. The germline V gene has CDR1 LNHDA and CDR2 SQIVND (reference sequence). This CDR3 is 14 amino acids long. Trimming removed 0 bases at V and 4 bases at J, with 9 bases between. The DNA of the CDR3 is TGTGCCAGTAGTATAGAGGTCGGGTTCACTGAAGCTTTCTTT. Translation gives CASSIEVGFTEAFF.

The V call is TRBV5-4, the J call TRBJ2-2, with D maybe TRBD2 (5 bases). The CDR3 is made up of 15 amino acids. Looked up from germline, CDR1 is SGHNT and CDR2 is YYREEE (reference sequence). With 6 bases removed from V and 1 base from J, the gap between germline ends came to 13 bases. CDR3 in amino acids: CASTQLGENTGELFF. In nucleotides, the CDR3 is TGTGCCAGCACCCAACTCGGGGAGAACACCGGGGAGCTGTTTTTT.

The CDR3 DNA sequence: TGTGCCAGCAGTTTCCAGGCAATTGGACAGGGGCGTAATTCACCCCTCCACTTT. It encodes CASSFQAIGQGRNSPLHF. V and J are TRBV5-3 and TRBJ1-6; TRBD1 agrees at 9 bases. TRBV5-3 counts as an open reading frame of uncertain function. With V trimmed by 8 bases and J by 6 bases, 18 bases remained unmatched. The CDR3 spans 18 residues.

As for this clonotype: Sequence at one end of the junction differs from germline and may be a read error. V is TRBV6-1 and J is TRBJ1-2; D gene uncertain. There are 12 residues in the CDR3. Germline values: CDR1 MNHNS, CDR2 SASEGT. The CDR3 sequence is CVSLRVSYGYTF. The CDR3 region has the DNA TGTGTCAGCTTGAGGGTTTCCTATGGCTACACCTTC.

The chain is built from TRBV5-6 and TRBJ2-7; D might be TRBD2 (7 bases). Germline V gene lookup returns CDR1 SGHDT and CDR2 YYEEEE. V shed 2 bases and J shed 5 bases, with 14 bases lying between them. The CDR3 sequence is 14 residues long. The DNA of the CDR3 is TGTGCCAGCAGCTTCGGAGGGGGGGTCAACGAGCAGTACGTC. Its protein product is CASSFGGGVNEQYV.

The chain recombines TRBV6-1 with TRBJ2-5; 11 nucleotides align to TRBD1. CDR1 and CDR2 (germline): MNHNS, SASEGT. V trimming: 5 bases; J trimming: 4 bases; junction bases outside the gene matches: 12. The CDR3 loop spans 17 amino acids. The CDR3 nucleotides read TGTGCCAGCAGTACCCGGGACAGGGGGTCGCTTGGAGAGACCCAGTACTTC. Protein sequence: CASSTRDRGSLGETQYF.

This chain uses TRBV12-3 or TRBV12-4 with TRBJ2-3; 7 bases are shared with TRBD1. This CDR3 is 15 amino acids long. With 6 bases clipped from V and 4 bases from J, the junction kept 10 bases outside the gene matches. CDR3 DNA: TGTGCCAGCAGGCGACAGGGTCATCCGGCAGATACGCAGTATTTT. This sequence encodes CASRRQGHPADTQYF.

This clonotype has only a few counts. A much larger clone lies a single base off, so this may be a read error. The chain recombines TRBV5-6 with TRBJ1-1, with D unresolved. CDR3 length: 11 amino acids. Per the germline V gene, CDR1 is SGHDT and CDR2 is YYEEEE. V lost 6 bases and J 1 base, leaving 4 bases between the germline ends. This chain's CDR3 is CASISNTEAFF. Written as DNA, the CDR3 is TGTGCCAGCATCTCGAACACTGAAGCTTTCTTT.

This clonotype was picked up a small number of times. The V gene is TRBV6-2 or TRBV6-3, the J gene TRBJ2-2; D not certain. This CDR3 comprises 12 residues. From germline, CDR1 is MNHEY and CDR2 SVGEGT. V lost 7 bases to trimming and J lost 4 bases, with 7 bases between them. The CDR3 reads CASTRLTGELFF. The CDR3 bases are TGTGCCAGCACCCGTCTCACCGGGGAGCTGTTTTTT.

V gene TRBV4-3 combines with J gene TRBJ2-2, with D uncertain. The CDR3 loop spans 14 amino acids. V lost 1 base, J lost 3 bases, and 6 bases lay in between. Per the germline V gene, CDR1 is LGHNA and CDR2 is YSLEER. The CDR3: CASSQGGYTGELFF. The CDR3 DNA reads TGCGCCAGCAGCCAAGGGGGTTACACCGGGGAGCTGTTTTTT.

This sequence joins TRBV10-1 and TRBJ1-1; weak D call: TRBD1 (5 bases). Germline assignment: CDR1 WNHNN and CDR2 SYGVQD (reference sequence). The V and J ends lost 0 bases and 1 base respectively, with 9 bases between them. The length of the CDR3 is 15 residues. CDR3 bases: TGCGCCAGCAGTGAGTCGAGAGACAGGAACACTGAAGCTTTCTTT. It yields the protein CASSESRDRNTEAFF.

The chain couples TRBV7-3 to TRBJ2-6; no firm D call. The CDR3 totals 16 residues. Germline CDR1 SGHTA, CDR2 FQGTGA. V was pared by 5 bases and J by 1 base, with 12 bases between. CDR3 region: CASSRVSVSGANVLTF. CDR3 DNA sequence: TGTGCCAGCAGCCGCGTGTCGGTATCTGGGGCCAACGTCCTGACTTTC.

The gene calls are TRBV20-1 and TRBJ2-3; D may be TRBD1 (5 bases). The CDR3 runs 16 residues. Trimming shortened V by 0 bases and J by 4 bases, and 17 bases separated the two germline ends. The germline CDR1 and CDR2 sequences are DFQATT and SNEGSKA (reference sequence). The CDR3 region is CSARDRIPWGPDTQYF. The CDR3, as DNA: TGCAGTGCTAGAGATCGAATCCCCTGGGGCCCAGATACGCAGTATTTT.

This clonotype was counted at least ten times. The chain recombines TRBV7-8 with TRBJ2-1; 12 bases fit TRBD1. Germline loops: CDR1 SGHVS, CDR2 FQNEAQ. After removal of 3 bases from V and 4 bases from J, the junction contained 10 bases not matched to a gene. The CDR3 is made up of 18 amino acids. CDR3 residues: CASSFNPGTGGAYNEQFF. DNA of the CDR3: TGTGCCAGCAGCTTTAATCCCGGGACAGGGGGCGCATACAATGAGCAGTTCTTC. Complete variable domain (other parts from reference TRBV7-8 and TRBJ2-1): GAGVSQSPRYKVAKRGQDVALRCDPISGHVSLFWYQQALGQGPEFLTYFQNEAQLDKSGLPSDRFFAERPEGSVSTLKIQRTQQEDSAVYLCASSFNPGTGGAYNEQFFGPGTRLTVL.

V is TRBV19 and J is TRBJ2-3, with D possibly called TRBD1 or TRBD2 (5 bases each). Germline CDR1 LNHDA, CDR2 SQIVND (reference sequence). The CDR3 contains 14 residues. V dropped 6 bases and J dropped 6 bases, with 16 bases sitting between them. The CDR3 bases are TGTGCCAGTAGCCGGGGCCTGGGTGTGGATACGCAGTATTTT. It encodes CASSRGLGVDTQYF.

This clonotype showed up just a few times. V and J are TRBV28 and TRBJ2-3, with TRBD2 as a possible D gene (6 bases). The CDR3 is 15 residues long. Germline V gene lookup returns CDR1 MDHEN and CDR2 SYDVKM. The V end lost 6 bases, the J end lost 4 bases, and 17 bases lay between the germline ends. This CDR3 is CASRDEASAADTQYF. The CDR3 region has the DNA TGTGCCAGCAGAGATGAGGCTAGCGCCGCAGATACGCAGTATTTT. Combining the CDR3 with reference TRBV28 and TRBJ2-3 gives the whole variable domain DVKVTQSSRYLVKRTGEKVFLECVQDMDHENMFWYRQDPGLGLRLIYFSYDVKMKEKGDIPEGYSVSREKKERFSLILESASTNQTSMYLCASRDEASAADTQYFGPGTRLTVL.

This clonotype appeared many times. The chain employs TRBV7-2 and TRBJ1-1; D not resolved. V shed 1 base and J shed 6 bases, with 12 bases lying between them. Looked up from germline, CDR1 is SGHTA and CDR2 is FQGNSA. CDR3 size: 14 residues. This CDR3 is CASSLVPIGPEAFF. The CDR3 DNA follows: TGTGCCAGCAGCTTAGTACCAATCGGGCCTGAAGCTTTCTTT.

This chain links TRBV7-9 with TRBJ2-5; the D call may be TRBD1 or TRBD2 (6 bases each). Trimming took off 7 bases at V and 4 bases at J, with 13 bases between the two ends. The germline V gene has CDR1 SEHNR and CDR2 FQNEAQ (reference sequence). The CDR3 sequence is 13 residues long. The CDR3 region is CASTPRGAETQYF. CDR3 in DNA: TGTGCCAGCACCCCTAGGGGGGCAGAGACCCAGTACTTC.

This chain links TRBV27 with TRBJ2-7; D not resolved. Trimming took 10 bases from V and 2 from J, leaving 12 bases between them. Looked up from germline, CDR1 is MNHEY and CDR2 is SMNVEV (reference sequence). CDR3 length: 12 amino acids. This CDR3 is CATARSAYEQYF. The CDR3 nucleotides read TGTGCCACCGCCCGGTCAGCCTACGAGCAGTACTTC.

This clonotype was found many times. The chain combines TRBV7-6 with TRBJ2-2; TRBD2 might be the D (7 bases). This CDR3 is 15 amino acids long. The V gene's germline CDR1 is SGHVS and CDR2 FNYEAQ. The V gene lost 3 bases and the J gene lost 6 bases, with 14 bases spanning the gap. CDR3 sequence: CASSFSAGAPGELFF. The CDR3 DNA reads as TGTGCCAGCAGCTTCTCGGCGGGGGCGCCCGGGGAGCTGTTTTTT. Based on the CDR3 plus reference TRBV7-6 and TRBJ2-2, the full variable domain is GAGVSQSPRYKVTKRGQDVALRCDPISGHVSLYWYRQALGQGPEFLTYFNYEAQQDKSGLPNDRFSAERPEGSISTLTIQRTEQRDSAMYRCASSFSAGAPGELFFGEGSRLTVL.

This clonotype has just one count. The J gene is TRBJ2-3, the V gene TRBV28, with D possibly being TRBD2 (5 bases). The V gene lost 0 bases and the J gene lost 3 bases, with 13 bases spanning the gap. Germline CDR1 reads MDHEN; CDR2 reads SYDVKM. The CDR3 sequence is 16 residues long. As DNA, the CDR3 is TGTGCCAGCAGTTTATGGGTCGGGGATAGGACAGATACGCAGTATTTT. Protein sequence: CASSLWVGDRTDTQYF.

This chain uses TRBV6-6 with TRBJ1-2; possible D gene TRBD1, 6 bases. The CDR3 extends over 17 amino acids. The V end lost 2 bases, the J end lost 3 bases, and 19 bases lay between the germline ends. CDR1 is MNHNY and CDR2 is SVGAGI in the germline V gene (reference sequence). CDR3 loop: CASSYTKVGGPDYGYTF. CDR3 nucleotide sequence: TGTGCCAGCAGTTACACTAAAGTCGGGGGGCCCGACTATGGCTACACCTTC.

The chain carries TRBV7-9 and TRBJ1-5; D is undetermined. V shed 1 base and J shed 7 bases, with 8 bases lying between them. The CDR3 consists of 13 residues. Germline loops: CDR1 SEHNR, CDR2 FQNEAQ (reference sequence). In DNA form, the CDR3 reads TGTGCCAGCAGCTTAGGGTGCGGACAGCCCCAGCATTTT. Amino acid sequence: CASSLGCGQPQHF.

This clonotype was detected ten times or more. V and J are TRBV12-3 or TRBV12-4 and TRBJ1-1, with TRBD1 matching over 7 bases. Unmatched junction bases numbered 7, after V lost 5 bases and J lost 1 base. This CDR3 has 15 amino acids. This chain's CDR3 is CASSPQGGKNTEAFF. The CDR3 DNA reads as TGTGCCAGCAGTCCCCAGGGGGGGAAGAACACTGAAGCTTTCTTT.